Following are 22 T cell receptor beta chains from one sample sequenced in a study of OX40 agonist ivuxolimab in advanced cancers. Sequencing was performed with immunoSEQ multiplex PCR; in TCRdb, only in-frame clones are kept and a portion is missing. This table has 76,000 or so clones, about 89% appearing once. Sequencing used CD4+ or CD8+ T cells sorted from blood, obtained in a trial of the OX40 agonist ivuxolimab. The source is an adult with an advanced solid tumor such as melanoma, head and neck, liver or kidney cancer.

V is TRBV5-4 and J is TRBJ1-6, with D tentatively TRBD1 (5 bases). V dropped 4 bases and J dropped 7 bases, with 15 bases sitting between them. The CDR3 spans 15 residues. Germline V gene data show CDR1 as SGHNT and CDR2 as YYREEE (reference sequence). CDR3 coding DNA: TGTGCCAGCAGCAGTGGGGCAGGGTCCAATTCACCCCTCCACTTT. It is translated as CASSSGAGSNSPLHF.

The V and J genes are TRBV10-3 and TRBJ1-1; D is perhaps TRBD1 (5 bases). CDR1 and CDR2 from the germline V gene are ENHRY and SYGVKD. Trimming cost V 4 bases and J 3 bases, with 12 bases left between them. CDR3 length: 14 amino acids. The CDR3 loop is CAISAGTADTEAFF. For the CDR3, the DNA is TGTGCCATCAGTGCGGGGACTGCGGACACTGAAGCTTTCTTT.

CDR3 DNA: TGTGCCAGCAGCTCGCCCGGGACATCACGCGGGGAGCTGTTTTTT. Its translation: CASSSPGTSRGELFF. V is TRBV11-3 and J is TRBJ2-2; tentative D call: TRBD1 (6 bases). Trimming left V 4 bases short and J 7 bases short, with 16 bases between. Germline loops: CDR1 SGHNT, CDR2 YENEEA. CDR3 length: 15 residues. Drawing the rest from reference TRBV11-3 and TRBJ2-2, the complete variable domain is EAGVVQSPRYKIIEKKQPVAFWCNPISGHNTLYWYLQNLGQGPELLIRYENEEAVDDSQLPKDRFSAERLKGVDSTLKIQPAELGDSAVYLCASSSPGTSRGELFFGEGSRLTVL.

The rearrangement uses TRBV19 and TRBJ1-5; no definite D call. This CDR3 is built from 14 residues. Trimming removed 7 bases from V and 1 base from J, with 11 bases in between. The germline V gene encodes CDR1 LNHDA and CDR2 SQIVND (reference sequence). The CDR3 spells CASMVQGSNQPQHF. The CDR3 DNA reads as TGTGCCAGTATGGTACAAGGAAGCAATCAGCCCCAGCATTTT.

The chain recombines TRBV5-4 with TRBJ2-7; no reliable D call. This CDR3 comprises 14 residues. V lost 3 bases and J lost 4, with 14 bases in between. Germline lookup yields CDR1 SGHNT and CDR2 YYREEE (reference sequence). The CDR3 DNA sequence: TGTGCCAGCAGCTCCCGGGCCGCGTCTTACGAGCAGTACTTC. This encodes CASSSRAASYEQYF.

This clone was detected only a few times. The CDR3 loop reads CASSFGQGPHQPQHF. The CDR3 DNA is TGTGCCAGCAGTTTTGGACAGGGGCCCCATCAGCCCCAGCATTTT. The chain is built from TRBV28 and TRBJ1-5, with 9 bases identical to TRBD1. CDR1 is MDHEN and CDR2 is SYDVKM in the germline V gene. Germline trimming cut 3 bases from V and 5 bases from J; bases unmatched to any gene: 5. This CDR3 is built from 15 residues.

The chain combines TRBV27 with TRBJ1-2, with 7 bases aligning to TRBD1. V shed 5 bases, J shed 8 bases, and the junction held 8 bases outside the gene matches. Germline V gives CDR1 MNHEY, CDR2 SMNVEV (reference sequence). This CDR3 region has 13 residues. The CDR3 sequence is CASSPQGVEGYTF. The CDR3 nucleotides read TGTGCCAGCAGTCCTCAGGGGGTGGAGGGCTACACCTTC.

This chain connects TRBV21-1 to TRBJ1-2. TRBV21-1 is labeled a pseudogene. There are 14 residues in the CDR3. In DNA form, the CDR3 reads TGTGCCAGCAGCAAAGTAGCCAAAAACTATGGCTACACCTTC. It translates to CASSKVAKNYGYTF.

The J gene is TRBJ2-1, the V gene TRBV11-2, with D perhaps TRBD2 (6 bases). With 0 bases removed from V and 2 bases from J, the gap between germline ends came to 8 bases. The V gene's germline CDR1 is SGHAT and CDR2 FQNNGV. This CDR3 comprises 15 residues. CDR3 protein: CASSLERDPYNEQFF. For the CDR3, the DNA is TGTGCCAGCAGCTTAGAGCGGGACCCCTACAATGAGCAGTTCTTC.

The chain is built from TRBV27 and TRBJ2-3; TRBD2 aligns across 11 bases. The V and J ends lost 4 bases and 3 bases, in that order; junction bases with no gene match: 6. The germline CDR1 and CDR2 sequences are MNHEY and SMNVEV (reference sequence). This CDR3 spans 16 amino acids. CDR3 in amino acids: CASSWDSGRVTDTQYF. The CDR3, as DNA: TGTGCCAGCAGTTGGGATAGCGGGAGGGTAACAGATACGCAGTATTTT.

The chain joins TRBV10-1 to TRBJ1-1; maybe TRBD1 (5 bases). Trimming cost V 4 bases and J 0 bases, with 6 bases left between them. Germline lookup yields CDR1 WNHNN and CDR2 SYGVQD (reference sequence). The CDR3 extends over 13 amino acids. CDR3 sequence (DNA): TGCGCCAGCAGTGTGACAGTGAACACTGAAGCTTTCTTT. Amino acids: CASSVTVNTEAFF.

The rearrangement joins TRBV7-3 to TRBJ2-1; 9 positions agree with TRBD1. V shed 2 bases, J shed 15 bases, and the junction held 5 bases outside the gene matches. Germline V gene sequence: CDR1 SGHTA, CDR2 FQGTGA. The CDR3 consists of 12 residues. The CDR3 sequence: CASSLVGTGLFF. The CDR3 DNA reads as TGTGCCAGCAGCTTAGTCGGGACAGGGTTGTTCTTC. The complete variable domain, with remaining parts taken from reference TRBV7-3 and TRBJ2-1, reads GAGVSQTPSNKVTEKGKYVELRCDPISGHTALYWYRQSLGQGPEFLIYFQGTGAADDSGLPNDRFFAVRPEGSVSTLKIQRTERGDSAVYLCASSLVGTGLFFGPGTRLTVL.

The CDR3 DNA reads TGCGCCAGCAGCTTAATAGCGGGAGTCTACGAGCAGTACTTC. Translated: CASSLIAGVYEQYF. This chain links TRBV5-1 with TRBJ2-7; 9 bases are a match to TRBD2. There are 14 residues in the CDR3. V lost 2 bases, J lost 3 bases, and 3 bases stayed unmatched. Germline V gives CDR1 SGHRS, CDR2 YFSETQ.

The CDR3 DNA follows: TGTGCCAGCAGATCTACAGGGGCGCAGCCCCAGCATTTT. Translation gives CASRSTGAQPQHF. The chain has TRBV6-6 and TRBJ1-5; 7 nucleotides align to TRBD1. This CDR3 spans 13 amino acids. Per germline, CDR1 MNHNY and CDR2 SVGAGI (reference sequence). V was clipped by 6 bases and J by 7 bases; unmatched bases: 6.

The chain recombines TRBV19 with TRBJ1-6; 11 bases are a match to TRBD1. V lost 6 bases to trimming and J lost 9 bases; unmatched junction nucleotides: 10. This CDR3 is built from 16 residues. The germline gives CDR1 LNHDA, CDR2 SQIVND (reference sequence). The CDR3 DNA sequence: TGTGCCAGTAGACCCTGGACAGGGGGCGGAGGTTCACCCCTCCACTTT. Its protein is CASRPWTGGGGSPLHF.

This clone is a singleton in its sample. V is TRBV28 and J is TRBJ2-3, with 8 bases lining up with TRBD1. Germline CDR1 and CDR2: MDHEN and SYDVKM. This CDR3 is built from 14 residues. V shed 5 bases, J shed 6 bases, and the junction held 7 bases outside the gene matches. CDR3 nucleotides: TGTGCCAGCAGTCTCGGACAGGGTGCGGATACGCAGTATTTT. Its translation is CASSLGQGADTQYF.

The V and J genes are TRBV29-1 and TRBJ2-5, with 7 positions matching TRBD1. Losses at the gene ends were 6 bases for V and 2 bases for J; bases not matched to a gene: 9. The CDR3 extends over 14 amino acids. Germline lookup yields CDR1 SQVTM and CDR2 ANQGSEA. The CDR3 DNA reads as TGCAGCGTATCTCTCCTGACAGGGCAAGAGACCCAGTACTTC. Encoded protein: CSVSLLTGQETQYF.

The chain employs TRBV4-1 and TRBJ2-1; 8 nucleotides align to TRBD1. The junction had 7 bases not matched to a gene; V was cut back by 4 bases and J by 8 bases. There are 14 residues in the CDR3. The germline V gene has CDR1 MGHRA and CDR2 YSYEKL. The CDR3 reads CASSLSTGVHEQFF. The CDR3 bases are TGCGCCAGCAGCCTTTCGACAGGGGTACATGAGCAGTTCTTC.

The chain is built from TRBV11-2 and TRBJ1-4; D is possibly TRBD1 (5 bases). The CDR3 spans 12 residues. Trimming removed 5 bases at V and 15 bases at J, with 16 bases between. The germline V gene encodes CDR1 SGHAT and CDR2 FQNNGV. This chain's CDR3 is CASSNPRGGVFF. DNA of the CDR3: TGTGCCAGCAGCAACCCCCGCGGGGGGGTGTTTTTT.

CDR3 bases: TGTGCCAGCAGCCTTAAGGTGGACAGTTCGAACACTGAAGCTTTCTTT. Translated, it gives CASSLKVDSSNTEAFF. The chain links TRBV11-2 to TRBJ1-1, with D perhaps TRBD1 (6 bases). V lost 5 bases, J lost 1 base, and 17 bases lay in between. Germline loops: CDR1 SGHAT, CDR2 FQNNGV. The CDR3 totals 16 residues. The full variable domain, its missing parts supplied by reference TRBV11-2 and TRBJ1-1, is EAGVAQSPRYKIIEKRQSVAFWCNPISGHATLYWYQQILGQGPKLLIQFQNNGVVDDSQLPKDRFSAERLKGVDSTLKIQPAKLEDSAVYLCASSLKVDSSNTEAFFGQGTRLTVV.

Only one count was recorded for this clone. The rearrangement links TRBV5-1 to TRBJ2-5; possibly TRBD1 for D (5 bases). V was cut by 8 bases and J by 4 bases, with 21 bases left in between. The CDR3 totals 15 residues. Germline CDR1 and CDR2: SGHRS and YFSETQ. The CDR3 loop is CASYQGRVRAETQYF. The CDR3 nucleotides read TGCGCCAGTTATCAGGGCAGGGTAAGGGCAGAGACCCAGTACTTC.

J is TRBJ2-2 and V is TRBV11-3; 8 bases are a match to TRBD1. CDR3 length: 15 residues. V shed 3 bases, J shed 3 bases, and the junction held 3 bases outside the gene matches. Germline V gives CDR1 SGHNT, CDR2 YENEEA. CDR3 DNA sequence: TGTGCCAGCAGCTTGGGACAGGATTACACCGGGGAGCTGTTTTTT. This sequence encodes CASSLGQDYTGELFF.